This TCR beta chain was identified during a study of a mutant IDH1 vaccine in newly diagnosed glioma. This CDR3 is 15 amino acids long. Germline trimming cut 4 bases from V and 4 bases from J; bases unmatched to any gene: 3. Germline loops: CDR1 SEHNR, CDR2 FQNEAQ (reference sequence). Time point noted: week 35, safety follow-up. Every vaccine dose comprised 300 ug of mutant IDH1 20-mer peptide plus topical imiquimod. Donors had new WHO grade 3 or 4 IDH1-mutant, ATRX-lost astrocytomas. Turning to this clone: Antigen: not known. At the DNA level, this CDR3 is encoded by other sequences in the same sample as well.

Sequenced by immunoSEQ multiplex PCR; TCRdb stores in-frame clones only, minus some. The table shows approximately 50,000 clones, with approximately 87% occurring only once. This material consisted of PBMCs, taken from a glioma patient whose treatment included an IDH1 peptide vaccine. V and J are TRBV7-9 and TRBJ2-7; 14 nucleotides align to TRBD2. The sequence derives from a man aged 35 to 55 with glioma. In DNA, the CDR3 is TGTGCCAGCAGCTCCGGGACTAGCGGGAGTTACGAGCAGTACTTC. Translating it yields CASSSGTSGSYEQYF.